These 15 T cell receptor beta chains share one sample of origin, sequenced in a study of identical twins. TCRdb reprocessed the 5' RACE reads with MiXCR, giving one entry per CDR3 protein. This table has 1.5 million to 2 million distinct CDR3 sequences, about 30% appearing once. Sequencing was done on a sample of cord blood. Receptor source: a newborn girl in good health.

V is TRBV20-1 and J is TRBJ2-5, with 13 nucleotides matching TRBD2. The V segment lost 7 bases and the J segment 7 bases; nucleotides outside the gene matches: 6. This CDR3 contains 13 residues. Germline CDR1 is DFQATT and CDR2 is SNEGSKA (reference sequence). The chain's CDR3 is CSVAGLAGMTQYF. CDR3 DNA sequence: TGCAGTGTCGCGGGACTAGCGGGAATGACCCAGTACTTC.

Note on this clonotype: One junction end does not reproduce the germline sequence, and a read error may be involved. CDR3 nucleotide sequence: TGTGCCGGCAGTTCACAGGGGGCTGGGGCCAACGTCCTGACTTTC. Protein: CAGSSQGAGANVLTF. The V and J genes are TRBV28 and TRBJ2-6; TRBD1 aligns across 8 bases. This CDR3 comprises 15 residues. Germline CDR1 is MDHEN and CDR2 is SYDVKM.

There are a few counts of this clonotype. The chain is built from TRBV5-5 and TRBJ2-6; weak D call: TRBD1 (6 bases). The CDR3 consists of 13 residues. V was clipped by 3 bases and J by 8 bases, with 9 bases between them. CDR1 and CDR2 from the germline V gene are SGHKS and YYEKEE (reference sequence). This CDR3 reads CASSWTDSNVLTF. CDR3 DNA sequence: TGTGCCAGCAGCTGGACAGATTCCAACGTCCTGACTTTC. Filled out from reference TRBV5-5 and TRBJ2-6, the complete variable domain reads DAGVTQSPTHLIKTRGQQVTLRCSPISGHKSVSWYQQVLGQGPQFIFQYYEKEERGRGNFPDRFSARQFPNYSSELNVNALLLGDSALYLCASSWTDSNVLTFGAGSRLTVL.

This clonotype was counted between two and nine times. The rearrangement links TRBV6-4 to TRBJ2-3; possible D gene TRBD2, 6 bases. From germline, CDR1 is MRHNA and CDR2 SNTAGT. The CDR3 is made up of 16 amino acids. V was trimmed by 2 bases and J by 0 bases, leaving 12 bases between them. CDR3 amino acids: CASSDAFRESTDTQYF. CDR3 nucleotides: TGTGCCAGCAGTGACGCCTTTCGGGAGAGCACAGATACGCAGTATTTT.

About this clonotype itself: A read error may produce the germline difference seen at one junction end. V usage is TRBV10-3 and J usage is TRBJ1-1; the D gene is possibly TRBD1 (5 bases). In germline, CDR1 is ENHRY, CDR2 SYGVKD. The CDR3 contains 13 residues. The CDR3 is CAISGTEGTEAFF. The CDR3 DNA reads as TGTGCCATCAGCGGGACCGAAGGGACTGAGGCTTTCTTT.

The chain carries TRBV20-1 and TRBJ2-5; D ambiguous. The V gene lost 5 bases and the J gene lost 11 bases, with 15 bases spanning the gap. CDR1 and CDR2 (germline): DFQATT, SNEGSKA (reference sequence). The CDR3 sequence is 11 residues long. The CDR3 is CSAPKTNEQYF. CDR3 coding DNA: TGCAGTGCTCCCAAGACCAATGAGCAGTACTTC.

V and J are TRBV20-1 and TRBJ1-1, with D uncertain. Trimming removed 5 bases at V and 0 bases at J, with 4 bases between. Looked up from germline, CDR1 is DFQATT and CDR2 is SNEGSKA (reference sequence). CDR3 length: 11 amino acids. The CDR3 sequence is CSAGVNTEAFF. CDR3 bases: TGCAGTGCTGGGGTGAACACTGAAGCTTTCTTT.

The chain joins TRBV20-1 to TRBJ1-5, with 7 bases fitting TRBD1. The CDR3 sequence is 16 residues long. In germline, CDR1 is DFQATT, CDR2 SNEGSKA (reference sequence). With 0 bases clipped from V and 0 bases from J, the junction kept 5 bases outside the gene matches. DNA for the CDR3: TGCAGTGCTAGAGATCGAGGGGGCCCTAGCAATCAGCCCCAGCATTTT. Translation gives CSARDRGGPSNQPQHF.

This clonotype has at least ten counts. In DNA form, the CDR3 reads TGTGCCAGCAGTGACAGGGTCACAGATACGCAGTATTTT. It yields the protein CASSDRVTDTQYF. The chain combines TRBV2 with TRBJ2-3; D possibly corresponds to TRBD1 (5 bases). V was shortened by 3 bases and J by 2 bases, with 6 bases between the two germline ends. CDR1 and CDR2 from the germline V gene are SNHLY and FYNNEI. There are 13 residues in the CDR3.

With regard to this clonotype: The final CDR3 position lacks the conserved phenylalanine or tryptophan, pointing to a likely read error. The chain couples TRBV6-1 to TRBJ2-1, with D possibly matching TRBD1 (5 bases). Trimming took 3 bases from V and 7 from J, leaving 13 bases between them. This CDR3 contains 14 residues. Germline values: CDR1 MNHNS, CDR2 SASEGT. The CDR3 spells CASSDVDILNEQFL. In nucleotides, the CDR3 is TGTGCCAGCAGTGATGTGGACATCCTAAATGAGCAGTTCTTG.

The chain combines TRBV20-1 with TRBJ1-2; D perhaps matches TRBD1 (6 bases). Trimming left V 3 bases short and J 1 base short, with 12 bases between. Germline lookup yields CDR1 DFQATT and CDR2 SNEGSKA (reference sequence). The CDR3 has 14 residues. The CDR3 region has the DNA TGCAGTGCTAGCATACAGGGACTTAACTATGGCTACACCTTC. It encodes CSASIQGLNYGYTF.

Only a few counts were recorded for this clonotype. V is TRBV3-1 and J is TRBJ2-3, with 11 positions matching TRBD2. V shed 0 bases and J 10 bases; nucleotides not matched to a gene: 6. Germline CDR1 and CDR2: LGHDT and YNNKEL (reference sequence). CDR3 length: 15 amino acids. The CDR3 protein is CASSQDFSGGAPQYF. The CDR3 bases are TGTGCCAGCAGCCAAGATTTTAGCGGGGGGGCCCCGCAGTATTTT.

The chain couples TRBV20-1 to TRBJ2-5, with TRBD2 identical over 10 bases. The trim removed 6 bases at V and 11 bases at J, leaving 15 bases unmatched. Germline CDR1 reads DFQATT; CDR2 reads SNEGSKA (reference sequence). CDR3 length equals 14 residues. The CDR3 protein is CSAIPAGGNNEQYF. CDR3 DNA: TGCAGTGCCATCCCAGCGGGGGGGAACAATGAGCAGTACTTC.

The V gene is TRBV7-9, the J gene TRBJ2-3; 7 bases line up with TRBD1. With V trimmed by 5 bases and J by 4 bases, 18 bases remained unmatched. This CDR3 has 18 residues. Looked up from germline, CDR1 is SEHNR and CDR2 is FQNEAQ (reference sequence). CDR3 amino acids: CASSLFRTTGVEADTQYF. In DNA form, the CDR3 reads TGTGCCAGCAGCCTCTTTAGGACCACAGGGGTGGAGGCAGATACGCAGTATTTT.

This chain connects TRBV7-9 to TRBJ2-5; 10 bases match TRBD1. The last part of the DNA fits TRBJ2-7 better; the J call may be wrong. The CDR3 totals 16 residues. Germline lookup yields CDR1 SEHNR and CDR2 FQNEAQ (reference sequence). The CDR3 loop reads CASSLALRDRGYEQYF. For the CDR3, the DNA is TGTGCCAGCAGCTTAGCCCTTCGGGACAGGGGTTACGAGCAGTACTTC.